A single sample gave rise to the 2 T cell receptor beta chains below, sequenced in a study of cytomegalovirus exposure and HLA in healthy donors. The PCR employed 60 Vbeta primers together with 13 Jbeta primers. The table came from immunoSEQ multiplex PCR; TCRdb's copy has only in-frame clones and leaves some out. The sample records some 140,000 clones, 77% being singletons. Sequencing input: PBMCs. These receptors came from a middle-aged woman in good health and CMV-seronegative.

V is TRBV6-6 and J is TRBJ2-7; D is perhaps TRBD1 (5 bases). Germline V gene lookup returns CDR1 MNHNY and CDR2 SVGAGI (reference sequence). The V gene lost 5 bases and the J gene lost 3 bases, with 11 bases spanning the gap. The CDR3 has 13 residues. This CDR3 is CASSPDMVYEQYF. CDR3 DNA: TGTGCCAGCAGTCCGGACATGGTCTACGAGCAGTACTTC.

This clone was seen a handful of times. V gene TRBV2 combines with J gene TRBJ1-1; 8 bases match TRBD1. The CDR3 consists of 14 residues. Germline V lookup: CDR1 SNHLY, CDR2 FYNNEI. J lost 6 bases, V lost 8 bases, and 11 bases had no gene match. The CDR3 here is CASFALDRGPEAFF. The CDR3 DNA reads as TGTGCCAGCTTTGCCCTTGACAGGGGCCCTGAAGCTTTCTTT.